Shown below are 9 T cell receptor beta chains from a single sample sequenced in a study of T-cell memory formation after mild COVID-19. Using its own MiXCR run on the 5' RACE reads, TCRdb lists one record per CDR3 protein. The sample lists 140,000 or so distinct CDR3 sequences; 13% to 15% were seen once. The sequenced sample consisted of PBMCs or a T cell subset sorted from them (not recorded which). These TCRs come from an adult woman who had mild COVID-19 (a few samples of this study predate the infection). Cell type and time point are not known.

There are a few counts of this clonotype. The CDR3 coding sequence is TGTGCCAGCAGCTACTCCCGGACTAGCGGGAATCCCACAGATACGCAGTATTTT. Translation gives CASSYSRTSGNPTDTQYF. This chain links TRBV7-2 with TRBJ2-3; TRBD2 aligns across 12 bases. CDR3 length: 18 amino acids. Germline CDR1 reads SGHTA; CDR2 reads FQGNSA. The V gene end was trimmed by 4 bases and the J gene end by 2 bases; junction bases not matched to a gene: 10. Full variable domain (remainder filled in from reference TRBV7-2 and TRBJ2-3): GAGVSQSPSNKVTEKGKDVELRCDPISGHTALYWYRQSLGQGLEFLIYFQGNSAPDKSGLPSDRFSAERTGGSVSTLTIQRTQQEDSAVYLCASSYSRTSGNPTDTQYFGPGTRLTVL.

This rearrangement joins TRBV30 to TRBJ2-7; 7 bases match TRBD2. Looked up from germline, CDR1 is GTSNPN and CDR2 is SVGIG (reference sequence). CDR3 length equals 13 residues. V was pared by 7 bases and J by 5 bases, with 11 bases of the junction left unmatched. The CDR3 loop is CASSDGLGDEQYF. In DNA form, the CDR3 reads TGTGCCTCCTCTGACGGACTAGGCGACGAGCAGTACTTC.

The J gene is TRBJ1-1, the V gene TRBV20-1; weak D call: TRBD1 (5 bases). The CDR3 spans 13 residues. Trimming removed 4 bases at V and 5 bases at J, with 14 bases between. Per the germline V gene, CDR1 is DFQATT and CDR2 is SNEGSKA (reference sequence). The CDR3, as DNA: TGCAGTGCTAAGATTCGTGGGGGTACTGAAGCTTTCTTT. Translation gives CSAKIRGGTEAFF.

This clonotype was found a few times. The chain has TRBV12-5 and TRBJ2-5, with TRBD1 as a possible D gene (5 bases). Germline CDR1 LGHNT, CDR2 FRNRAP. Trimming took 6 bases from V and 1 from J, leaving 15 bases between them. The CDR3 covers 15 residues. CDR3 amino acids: CASGSTVPTQETQYF. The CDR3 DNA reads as TGTGCTAGTGGGTCGACAGTCCCCACCCAAGAGACCCAGTACTTC.

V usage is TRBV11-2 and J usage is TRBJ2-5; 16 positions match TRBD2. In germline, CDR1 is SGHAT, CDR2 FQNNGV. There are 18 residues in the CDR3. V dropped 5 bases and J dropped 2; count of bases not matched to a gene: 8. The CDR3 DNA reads TGTGCCAGCAGCCCTGGGACTAGCGGGAGGGCGAGTCAAGAGACCCAGTACTTC. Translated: CASSPGTSGRASQETQYF. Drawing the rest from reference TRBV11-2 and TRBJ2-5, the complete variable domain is EAGVAQSPRYKIIEKRQSVAFWCNPISGHATLYWYQQILGQGPKLLIQFQNNGVVDDSQLPKDRFSAERLKGVDSTLKIQPAKLEDSAVYLCASSPGTSGRASQETQYFGPGTRLLVL.

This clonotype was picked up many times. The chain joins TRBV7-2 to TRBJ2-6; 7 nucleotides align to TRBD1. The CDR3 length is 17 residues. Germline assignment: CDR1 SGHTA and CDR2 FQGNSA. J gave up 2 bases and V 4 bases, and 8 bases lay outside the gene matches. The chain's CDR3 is CASSSDSRGTGANVLTF. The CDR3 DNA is TGTGCCAGCAGCTCAGATTCCAGGGGGACTGGGGCCAACGTCCTGACTTTC. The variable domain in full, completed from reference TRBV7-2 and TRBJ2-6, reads GAGVSQSPSNKVTEKGKDVELRCDPISGHTALYWYRQSLGQGLEFLIYFQGNSAPDKSGLPSDRFSAERTGGSVSTLTIQRTQQEDSAVYLCASSSDSRGTGANVLTFGAGSRLTVL.

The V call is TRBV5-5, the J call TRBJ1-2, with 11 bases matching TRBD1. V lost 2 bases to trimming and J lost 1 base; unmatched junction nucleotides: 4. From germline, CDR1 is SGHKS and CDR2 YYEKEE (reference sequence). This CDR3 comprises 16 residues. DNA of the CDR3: TGTGCCAGCAGCTTCCTGGACAGGGGGCATAACTATGGCTACACCTTC. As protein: CASSFLDRGHNYGYTF. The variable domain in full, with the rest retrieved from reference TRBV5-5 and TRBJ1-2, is DAGVTQSPTHLIKTRGQQVTLRCSPISGHKSVSWYQQVLGQGPQFIFQYYEKEERGRGNFPDRFSARQFPNYSSELNVNALLLGDSALYLCASSFLDRGHNYGYTFGSGTRLTVV.

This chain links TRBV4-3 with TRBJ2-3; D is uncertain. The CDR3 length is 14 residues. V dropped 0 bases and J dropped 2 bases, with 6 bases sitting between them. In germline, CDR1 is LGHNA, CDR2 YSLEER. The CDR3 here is CASSQEAATDTQYF. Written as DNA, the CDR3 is TGCGCCAGCAGCCAAGAGGCGGCCACAGATACGCAGTATTTT.

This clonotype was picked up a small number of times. CDR3 sequence: CASSSDGDGTGELFF. DNA for the CDR3: TGCGCCAGCAGCTCCGACGGGGACGGAACCGGGGAGCTGTTTTTT. The gene calls are TRBV5-1 and TRBJ2-2; D may be TRBD1 or TRBD2 (5 bases each). Germline V gene lookup returns CDR1 SGHRS and CDR2 YFSETQ. V lost 3 bases and J 5 bases, leaving 14 bases between the germline ends. This CDR3 is built from 15 residues.